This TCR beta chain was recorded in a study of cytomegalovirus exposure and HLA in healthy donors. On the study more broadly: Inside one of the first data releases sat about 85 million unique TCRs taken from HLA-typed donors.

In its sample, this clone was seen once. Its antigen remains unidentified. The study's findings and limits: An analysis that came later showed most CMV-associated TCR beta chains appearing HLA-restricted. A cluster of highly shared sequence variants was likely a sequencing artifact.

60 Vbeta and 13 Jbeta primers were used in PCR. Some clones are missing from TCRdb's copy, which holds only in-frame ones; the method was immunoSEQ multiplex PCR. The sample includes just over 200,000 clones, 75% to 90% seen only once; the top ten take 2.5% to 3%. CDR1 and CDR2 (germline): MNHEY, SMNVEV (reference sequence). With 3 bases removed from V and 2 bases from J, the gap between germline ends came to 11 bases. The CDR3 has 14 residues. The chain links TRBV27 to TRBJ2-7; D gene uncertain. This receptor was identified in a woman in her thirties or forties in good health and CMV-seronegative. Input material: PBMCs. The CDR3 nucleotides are TGTGCCAGCAGTTTGGCACACCGTACCTACGAGCAGTACTTC. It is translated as CASSLAHRTYEQYF.